This T cell receptor beta chain comes out of a study of T-cell reconstitution after alpha-beta-depleted transplantation in children. Unique molecular identifiers were incorporated into the prepared TCRbeta library. TCRdb re-called the PCR reads through MiXCR, storing one row per CDR3 protein. The sample contains about 480,000 distinct CDR3 sequences, under 15% of which appear only once. V was trimmed by 5 bases and J by 4 bases, leaving 15 bases between them. CDR3 length: 16 residues. In this sample, this clonotype turned up a few times. Source: PBMCs from the stem cell graft donor, taken from the stem cell graft. The clonotype originates from a human donor who donated a stem cell graft to a child with combined immunodeficiency. This chain uses TRBV12-3 or TRBV12-4 with TRBJ1-6, with D tentatively TRBD1 (6 bases). This CDR3 reads CASSKTGSIYNSPLHF. The CDR3 DNA is TGTGCCAGCAGTAAAACAGGGAGTATTTATAATTCACCCCTCCACTTT.